These 31 T cell receptor beta chains originate from one sample sequenced in a study of T cells after posttransplantation cyclophosphamide (dated by TCRdb to the mid-2010s). The library came from the immunoSEQ multiplex PCR assay. Imported from immuneACCESS, the table was reduced by TCRdb to in-frame sequences with V and J called. These copies leave out some clones; in studies compared against another copy, an unresolved V gene accounts for under half, and the cause of the remainder is not known. This sample contains 38,000 or so clones, none of which is a singleton. Approximately 2.4% of the sample is taken by the ten largest. Sequencing was done on a sample of PBMCs. These receptors were obtained from a man aged 45 to 65 in good health, CMV-negative, and a related stem cell transplant donor.

This clone has at least ten counts. The CDR3: CASRGLVLTHEQFF. CDR3 coding DNA: TGTGCCAGCAGGGGACTAGTACTCACCCATGAGCAGTTCTTC. The gene calls are TRBV6-5 and TRBJ2-1, with TRBD2 matching 8 bases. This CDR3 region has 14 residues. V lost 6 bases to trimming and J lost 8 bases; unmatched junction nucleotides: 9. Germline V gives CDR1 MNHEY, CDR2 SVGAGI.

This clone was seen ten or more times. This chain connects TRBV9 to TRBJ2-1, with a tentative D call TRBD1 (6 bases). The germline CDR1 and CDR2 sequences are SGDLS and YYNGEE. The ends were cut back, 4 bases at V and 0 bases at J, with 14 bases in the middle. This CDR3 has 16 amino acids. The CDR3 DNA follows: TGTGCCAGCAGCTTAGGGACAACAAGCTCCTACAATGAGCAGTTCTTC. It translates to CASSLGTTSSYNEQFF. The full variable domain, with the rest looked up from reference TRBV9 and TRBJ2-1, is DSGVTQTPKHLITATGQRVTLRCSPRSGDLSVYWYQQSLDQGLQFLIQYYNGEERAKGNILERFSAQQFPDLHSELNLSSLELGDSALYFCASSLGTTSSYNEQFFGPGTRLTVL.

The sample holds many counts of this clone. The J gene is TRBJ1-3, the V gene TRBV20-1; D is unresolved. The length of the CDR3 is 11 residues. From germline, CDR1 is DFQATT and CDR2 SNEGSKA (reference sequence). The CDR3 nucleotides are TGCAGCCTCGCGGGTGGAAACACCATATATTTT. It encodes CSLAGGNTIYF.

This clone was observed at least ten times. The genes are TRBV4-2 and TRBJ2-2; TRBD1 aligns across 7 bases. This CDR3 has 17 amino acids. The J segment lost 3 bases and the V segment lost 3 bases, leaving 10 bases of the junction unmatched. In germline, CDR1 is LGHNA, CDR2 YNFKEQ. CDR3 bases: TGTGCCAGCAGCCATACGCCGGGACAGCGTTACACCGGGGAGCTGTTTTTT. It specifies CASSHTPGQRYTGELFF.

This clone was observed many times. The chain carries TRBV30 and TRBJ2-7, with TRBD2 as a possible D gene (6 bases). The CDR3 spans 14 residues. Germline V gives CDR1 GTSNPN, CDR2 SVGIG (reference sequence). V was cut by 5 bases and J by 3 bases, with 17 bases left in between. CDR3 DNA sequence: TGTGCCTGGGGGTGGGAGGACACAATCTACGAGCAGTACTTC. Its protein product is CAWGWEDTIYEQYF.

This CDR3 is CASRRRGGEYEQYF. CDR3 nucleotides: TGTGCCAGCAGGAGGAGAGGGGGCGAGTACGAGCAGTACTTC. The rearrangement uses TRBV2 and TRBJ2-5; TRBD1 matches at 7 bases. The end of the DNA aligns better with TRBJ2-7, so the J call may be wrong. Germline V CDR1 and CDR2: SNHLY, FYNNEI. There are 14 residues in the CDR3.

This clone has ten or more counts. This chain links TRBV19 with TRBJ2-5, with D perhaps TRBD1 (6 bases). The CDR3 covers 17 residues. Germline CDR1 is LNHDA and CDR2 is SQIVND (reference sequence). V was cut by 10 bases and J by 0 bases, with 24 bases left in between. Here the CDR3 reads CATSATGTTPYQETQYF. In nucleotides, the CDR3 is TGTGCCACCTCGGCTACAGGGACGACCCCGTACCAAGAGACCCAGTACTTC.

This clone was observed a handful of times. The chain couples TRBV9 to TRBJ2-7; 9 bases align to TRBD1. With 2 bases clipped from V and 3 bases from J, the junction kept 3 bases outside the gene matches. Germline CDR1 SGDLS, CDR2 YYNGEE. There are 14 residues in the CDR3. As DNA, the CDR3 is TGTGCCAGCAGCGTTAGGACAGGGGACTACGAGCAGTACTTC. This gives the protein CASSVRTGDYEQYF.

This clone was found many times. This rearrangement joins TRBV13 to TRBJ2-1; TRBD2 matches 11 bases. The trim removed 1 base at V and 6 bases at J, leaving 8 bases unmatched. The CDR3 sequence is 17 residues long. CDR1 and CDR2 (germline): PRHDT, FYEKMQ (reference sequence). This chain's CDR3 is CASSLAIAGGPGNEQFF. In DNA, the CDR3 is TGTGCCAGCAGCTTAGCGATAGCGGGAGGGCCTGGCAATGAGCAGTTCTTC.

At least ten counts were recorded for this clone. This sequence joins TRBV10-3 and TRBJ1-2; TRBD1 aligns across 8 bases. This CDR3 is 12 amino acids long. Germline CDR1 and CDR2: ENHRY and SYGVKD. The V gene end was trimmed by 10 bases and the J gene end by 3 bases; junction bases not matched to a gene: 4. The CDR3 coding sequence is TGTGCCAGCAAGGGACAGGACTATGGCTACACCTTC. It specifies CASKGQDYGYTF.

This clone was observed at least ten times. The J gene is TRBJ1-3, the V gene TRBV5-6; TRBD1 aligns across 7 bases. The CDR3 has 17 residues. Trimming removed 4 bases from V and 0 bases from J; junction bases left unmatched: 10. The V gene's germline CDR1 is SGHDT and CDR2 YYEEEE. CDR3 loop: CASSPRTGEGSGNTIYF. CDR3 in DNA: TGTGCCAGCAGCCCCAGGACAGGAGAAGGCTCTGGAAACACCATATATTTT.

This clone was seen more than once but under ten times. V and J are TRBV7-2 and TRBJ1-4; D might be TRBD1 (6 bases). Per germline, CDR1 SGHTA and CDR2 FQGNSA. This CDR3 contains 14 residues. V was trimmed by 1 base and J by 9 bases, leaving 12 bases between them. CDR3 sequence reads: CASSLGPGQKKLFF. The DNA for the CDR3 is TGTGCCAGCAGCTTAGGTCCGGGACAAAAAAAACTGTTTTTT.

This clone was counted ten times or more. The chain recombines TRBV6-5 with TRBJ2-1, with D possibly being TRBD2 (6 bases). In germline, CDR1 is MNHEY, CDR2 SVGAGI. Deletions cut 6 bases from V and 0 bases from J, with 12 bases between. The CDR3 sequence is 15 residues long. The DNA of the CDR3 is TGTGCCAGCAGGCCCCCCGGGAGCTCCTACAATGAGCAGTTCTTC. Amino acids: CASRPPGSSYNEQFF.

This clone has more than one count but fewer than ten. The rearrangement uses TRBV21-1 and TRBJ2-3; the D call of TRBD1 is as the table states it, not checked on the DNA. TRBV21-1 is assigned pseudogene status. This CDR3 has 17 amino acids. CDR3 in amino acids: CASSKVYRDGGSDTQYF. DNA for the CDR3: TGTGCCAGCAGCAAAGTGTACAGGGATGGCGGATCAGATACGCAGTATTTT.

This clone was observed many times. The chain combines TRBV27 with TRBJ2-7; TRBD2 matches at 13 bases. The CDR3 has 15 residues. From germline, CDR1 is MNHEY and CDR2 SMNVEV (reference sequence). The V gene end was trimmed by 7 bases and the J gene end by 3 bases; junction bases not matched to a gene: 6. CDR3 in amino acids: CASTGTSGDIYEQYF. Written as DNA, the CDR3 is TGTGCCAGCACTGGGACTAGCGGGGATATCTACGAGCAGTACTTC.

This clone was counted at least ten times. The genes are TRBV7-3 and TRBJ2-1, with TRBD2 matching over 11 bases. The CDR3 extends over 15 amino acids. J was trimmed by 7 bases and V by 3 bases; bases with no gene match: 5. The germline V gene has CDR1 SGHTA and CDR2 FQGTGA. This chain's CDR3 is CASSFWTSGFNEQFF. The CDR3, as DNA: TGTGCCAGCAGCTTTTGGACTAGCGGGTTTAATGAGCAGTTCTTC.

This clone was observed many times. J is TRBJ1-4 and V is TRBV19; 9 bases are a match to TRBD1. The ends lost 7 bases at V and 8 bases at J; junction bases unmatched: 8. From germline, CDR1 is LNHDA and CDR2 SQIVND (reference sequence). CDR3 length: 14 amino acids. The chain's CDR3 is CASTRGQGWEKLFF. CDR3 in DNA: TGTGCCAGTACCCGGGGACAGGGATGGGAAAAACTGTTTTTT. Based on the CDR3 plus reference TRBV19 and TRBJ1-4, the full variable domain is DGGITQSPKYLFRKEGQNVTLSCEQNLNHDAMYWYRQDPGQGLRLIYYSQIVNDFQKGDIAEGYSVSREKKESFPLTVTSAQKNPTAFYLCASTRGQGWEKLFFGSGTQLSVL.

This clone appeared a few times. V and J are TRBV10-3 and TRBJ2-5; perhaps TRBD2 as D (6 bases). The end of the DNA is better explained by TRBJ2-7, so the J call may be wrong. This CDR3 is built from 11 residues. CDR1 is ENHRY, CDR2 SYGVKD, per germline. The DNA for the CDR3 is TGTGCCAGCGGCGGGACCTACGAGCAGTACTTC. Its protein product is CASGGTYEQYF.

This clone has ten or more counts. The chain recombines TRBV15 with TRBJ2-6, with TRBD2 matching over 7 bases. With V trimmed by 8 bases and J by 2 bases, 12 bases remained unmatched. CDR3 length: 17 residues. CDR1 and CDR2 from the germline V gene are LNHNV and YYDKDF (reference sequence). The CDR3 loop is CATGGGSSRAGANVLTF. In DNA form, the CDR3 reads TGTGCCACCGGGGGGGGATCCTCTAGGGCTGGGGCCAACGTCCTGACTTTC.

This clone came up many times. The chain recombines TRBV15 with TRBJ2-7; perhaps TRBD2 as D (6 bases). V lost 1 base, J lost 2 bases, and 15 bases lay in between. The CDR3 length is 16 residues. The germline V gene encodes CDR1 LNHNV and CDR2 YYDKDF (reference sequence). The CDR3 sequence is CATSRGRGISTYEQYF. DNA of the CDR3: TGTGCCACCAGCAGAGGCCGGGGGATCTCGACCTACGAGCAGTACTTC.

This clone occurred a few times. The rearrangement links TRBV5-1 to TRBJ2-5, with D unresolved. The V and J ends lost 0 bases and 2 bases respectively, with 14 bases between them. Germline-derived CDR1 and CDR2 are SGHRS and YFSETQ. The CDR3 is 16 amino acids. The CDR3: CASSLGVVRSQETQYF. The CDR3 DNA is TGCGCCAGCAGCTTGGGGGTTGTCCGGAGTCAAGAGACCCAGTACTTC. The full variable domain, in which reference TRBV5-1 and TRBJ2-5 provide the parts outside the CDR3, is KAGVTQTPRYLIKTRGQQVTLSCSPISGHRSVSWYQQTPGQGLQFLFEYFSETQRNKGNFPGRFSGRQFSNSRSEMNVSTLELGDSALYLCASSLGVVRSQETQYFGPGTRLLVL.

The sample holds many counts of this clone. V is TRBV18 and J is TRBJ1-3, with D unclear. The CDR3 loop spans 16 amino acids. Germline V CDR1 and CDR2: KGHSH, LQKENI. The V end lost 0 bases, the J end lost 0 bases, and 9 bases lay between the germline ends. CDR3 DNA: TGTGCCAGCTCACCACCGACACCCAGCTCTGGAAACACCATATATTTT. Amino acid sequence: CASSPPTPSSGNTIYF. Full variable domain (remainder filled in from reference TRBV18 and TRBJ1-3): NAGVMQNPRHLVRRRGQEARLRCSPMKGHSHVYWYRQLPEEGLKFMVYLQKENIIDESGMPKERFSAEFPKEGPSILRIQQVVRGDSAAYFCASSPPTPSSGNTIYFGEGSWLTVV.

This clone came up many times. The gene calls are TRBV29-1 and TRBJ1-1; TRBD1 might be the D (5 bases). V lost 5 bases and J lost 0, with 10 bases in between. The germline gives CDR1 SQVTM, CDR2 ANQGSEA. The CDR3 extends over 13 amino acids. The CDR3 DNA follows: TGCAGCGTTAGACAGATATTGAACACTGAAGCTTTCTTT. Amino acids: CSVRQILNTEAFF. The entire variable domain, with the rest obtained from reference TRBV29-1 and TRBJ1-1, is as follows: SAVISQKPSRDICQRGTSLTIQCQVDSQVTMMFWYRQQPGQSLTLIATANQGSEATYESGFVIDKFPISRPNLTFSTLTVSNMSPEDSSIYLCSVRQILNTEAFFGQGTRLTVV.

In this sample, this clone turned up many times. The chain couples TRBV5-1 to TRBJ2-4; the match to TRBD2 covers 12 bases. The CDR3 is 16 residues long. Germline CDR1 and CDR2: SGHRS and YFSETQ. After removal of 4 bases from V and 5 bases from J, the junction contained 7 bases not matched to a gene. CDR3 in amino acids: CASSGASGGAENIQYF. CDR3 DNA: TGCGCCAGCAGCGGGGCTAGCGGGGGGGCGGAAAACATTCAGTACTTC.

The table lists this clone with many counts. This chain links TRBV6-5 with TRBJ1-2; TRBD1 might be the D (5 bases). V was shortened by 3 bases and J by 2 bases, with 10 bases between the two germline ends. The CDR3 sequence is 14 residues long. Germline V CDR1 and CDR2: MNHEY, SVGAGI. DNA for the CDR3: TGTGCCAGCAGTTATTCGGGGGGGAACTATGGCTACACCTTC. Encoded protein: CASSYSGGNYGYTF.

In this sample, this clone turned up many times. In DNA form, the CDR3 reads TGTGCCAGCAGCTTCGGCGGCTCCTACGAGCAGTACTTC. It codes for CASSFGGSYEQYF. The rearrangement links TRBV7-2 to TRBJ2-7; the D is unclear. The CDR3 is 13 amino acids. Germline V CDR1 and CDR2: SGHTA, FQGNSA. V lost 3 bases and J 0 bases, leaving 6 bases between the germline ends.

Many counts were recorded for this clone. V and J are TRBV6-5 and TRBJ2-3, with D possibly TRBD2 on 5 matching bases. Trimming took off 7 bases at V and 6 bases at J, with 14 bases between the two ends. There are 13 residues in the CDR3. Germline V gene lookup returns CDR1 MNHEY and CDR2 SVGAGI. The CDR3 loop reads CASTSRATDTQYF. The CDR3 DNA reads TGTGCCAGCACTTCGCGGGCGACGGATACGCAGTATTTT.

The CDR3 spells CASSPGTGYNEQFF. For the CDR3, the DNA is TGTGCCAGCAGCCCCGGGACAGGGTACAATGAGCAGTTCTTC. This rearrangement joins TRBV27 to TRBJ2-1; 9 nucleotides line up with TRBD1. The CDR3 covers 14 residues. CDR1 and CDR2 from the germline V gene are MNHEY and SMNVEV (reference sequence). V gave up 6 bases and J gave up 4 bases; unmatched junction bases: 4.

This clone was counted ten times or more. The CDR3, as DNA: TGTGCCAGCAGCCGGGACAGGAACTACGAGCAGTACTTC. It yields the protein CASSRDRNYEQYF. The chain employs TRBV11-3 and TRBJ2-7, with 8 nucleotides matching TRBD1. This CDR3 is 13 amino acids long. From germline, CDR1 is SGHNT and CDR2 YENEEA. J was trimmed by 3 bases and V by 5 bases; bases with no gene match: 3. Full variable domain (remainder filled in from reference TRBV11-3 and TRBJ2-7): EAGVVQSPRYKIIEKKQPVAFWCNPISGHNTLYWYLQNLGQGPELLIRYENEEAVDDSQLPKDRFSAERLKGVDSTLKIQPAELGDSAVYLCASSRDRNYEQYFGPGTRLTVT.

Ten or more counts support this clone. This sequence joins TRBV4-3 and TRBJ1-6; D is uncertain. Germline V gives CDR1 LGHNA, CDR2 YSLEER. The CDR3 covers 17 residues. Between the trimmed V and J ends, which lost 0 bases and 0 bases, there was a span of 9 bases. Written as DNA, the CDR3 is TGCGCCAGCAGCCAAGATCGAGAGAGCTCCTATAATTCACCCCTCCACTTT. It codes for CASSQDRESSYNSPLHF.

This clone was recorded many times. V and J are TRBV13 and TRBJ1-1; D unresolved. V lost 3 bases and J lost 0, with 11 bases in between. Germline V gene lookup returns CDR1 PRHDT and CDR2 FYEKMQ (reference sequence). This CDR3 spans 15 amino acids. The chain's CDR3 is CASSLAALVNTEAFF. DNA for the CDR3: TGTGCCAGCAGCTTGGCGGCCCTCGTGAACACTGAAGCTTTCTTT.